This T cell receptor (beta chain) was obtained from a study of blood T cell repertoires in COVID-19. Study-level background: Material from acute and convalescent COVID-19 was sourced from the United States, Italy and Spain. T cells, B-cell-depleted T cells, or PBMCs provided the cDNA or gDNA that served as material.

CDR1 is SGHTA, CDR2 FQGNSA, per germline. V was clipped by 7 bases and J by 4 bases, with 14 bases between them. This CDR3 has 14 residues. Authors' data handling: Nucleated cell number was recorded as an estimate derived from reference gene primer amplification. Profiling relied on immunoSEQ multiplex PCR, and the TCRdb table lists in-frame clones only, not all of them. Clone size and V and J calls were adopted from that table, with D and trimming inferred from the DNA. The profile shows about 98,000 clones, around 90% of them singletons. Enrolled during active infection, Seattle patients were then followed longitudinally.

Sequencing used peripheral blood. The receptor was derived from a woman aged 50 to 60 with COVID-19, enrolled during active disease. The chain employs TRBV7-2 and TRBJ1-3, with D maybe TRBD1 (5 bases). CDR3 sequence: CASNEGLSGNTIYF. As DNA, the CDR3 is TGTGCCAGCAACGAGGGACTTTCAGGAAACACCATATATTTT. The variable domain in full, completed from reference TRBV7-2 and TRBJ1-3, reads GAGVSQSPSNKVTEKGKDVELRCDPISGHTALYWYRQSLGQGLEFLIYFQGNSAPDKSGLPSDRFSAERTGGSVSTLTIQRTQQEDSAVYLCASNEGLSGNTIYFGEGSWLTVV.